This TCR beta chain was captured in a study of CD8 T cells in Susac syndrome. Study-wide findings and caveats: The TCR sequencing and HLA analysis in the study involved a relatively small number of individuals, as the study acknowledged.

The control group consisted of healthy donors matched for age and sex. Concerning this clonotype itself: Its antigen is undetermined.

V was trimmed by 7 bases and J by 0 bases, leaving 17 bases between them. Germline-derived CDR1 and CDR2 are SQVTM and ANQGSEA. The length of the CDR3 is 15 residues. Random hexamers were used to reverse transcribe an amount of about 0.5 to 1 ug RNA. The CDR3 of TCR beta was amplified by immunoSEQ multiplex PCR across 54 Vbeta and 13 Jbeta. TCRdb reprocessed the immunoSEQ multiplex PCR reads with MiXCR, giving one entry per CDR3 protein. The data contain around 190,000 distinct CDR3 sequences, approximately 93% of them singletons. J is TRBJ2-3 and V is TRBV29-1, with D tentatively TRBD2 (6 bases). The TCR sequence derives from a human donor in good health. Sequencing was carried out using CD4+ T cells from PBMCs. The CDR3 protein is CSAEDTGSSTDTQYF. The CDR3, as DNA: TGCAGCGCTGAGGACACCGGGAGTAGCACAGATACGCAGTATTTT.